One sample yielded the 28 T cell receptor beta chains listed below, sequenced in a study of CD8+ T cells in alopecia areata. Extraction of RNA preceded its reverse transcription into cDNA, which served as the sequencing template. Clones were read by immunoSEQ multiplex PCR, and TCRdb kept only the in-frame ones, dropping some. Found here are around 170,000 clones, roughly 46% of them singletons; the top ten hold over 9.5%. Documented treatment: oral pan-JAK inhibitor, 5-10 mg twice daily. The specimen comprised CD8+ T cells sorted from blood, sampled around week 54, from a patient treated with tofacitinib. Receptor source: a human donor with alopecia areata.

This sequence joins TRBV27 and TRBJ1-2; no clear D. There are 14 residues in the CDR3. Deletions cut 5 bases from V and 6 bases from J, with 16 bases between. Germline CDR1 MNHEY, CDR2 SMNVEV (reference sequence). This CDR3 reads CASSPGLFGNGYTF. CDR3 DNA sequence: TGTGCCAGCAGTCCAGGCCTCTTCGGGAATGGCTACACCTTC.

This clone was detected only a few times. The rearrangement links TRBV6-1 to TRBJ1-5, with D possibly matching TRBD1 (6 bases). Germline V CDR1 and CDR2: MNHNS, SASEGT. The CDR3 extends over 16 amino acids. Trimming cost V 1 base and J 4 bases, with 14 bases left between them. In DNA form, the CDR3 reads TGTGCCAGCAGTGAAGAGGAGGGGGTTGGGAATCAGCCCCAGCATTTT. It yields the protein CASSEEEGVGNQPQHF.

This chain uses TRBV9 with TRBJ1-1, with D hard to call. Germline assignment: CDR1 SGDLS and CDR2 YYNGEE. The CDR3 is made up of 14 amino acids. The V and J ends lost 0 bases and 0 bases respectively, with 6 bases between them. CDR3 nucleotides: TGTGCCAGCAGCGTAGGGGCGGTGAACACTGAAGCTTTCTTT. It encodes CASSVGAVNTEAFF.

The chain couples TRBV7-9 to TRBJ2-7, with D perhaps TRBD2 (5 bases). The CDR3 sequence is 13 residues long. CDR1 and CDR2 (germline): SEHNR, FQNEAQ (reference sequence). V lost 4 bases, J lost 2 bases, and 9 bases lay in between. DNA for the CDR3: TGTGCCAGCAGCTGGCCCGGGACCTACGAGCAGTACTTC. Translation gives CASSWPGTYEQYF.

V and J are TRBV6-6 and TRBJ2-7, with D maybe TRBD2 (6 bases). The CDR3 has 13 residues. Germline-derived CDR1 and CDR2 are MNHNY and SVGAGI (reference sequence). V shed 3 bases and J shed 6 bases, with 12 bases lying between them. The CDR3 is CASSYYGGAEQYF. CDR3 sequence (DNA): TGTGCCAGCAGTTATTATGGAGGGGCCGAGCAGTACTTC.

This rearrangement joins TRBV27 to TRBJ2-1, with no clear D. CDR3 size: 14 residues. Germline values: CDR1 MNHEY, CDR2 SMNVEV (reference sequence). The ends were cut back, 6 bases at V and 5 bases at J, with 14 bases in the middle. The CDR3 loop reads CASSVRSDHNEQFF. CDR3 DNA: TGTGCCAGCAGCGTCCGATCGGACCACAATGAGCAGTTCTTC.

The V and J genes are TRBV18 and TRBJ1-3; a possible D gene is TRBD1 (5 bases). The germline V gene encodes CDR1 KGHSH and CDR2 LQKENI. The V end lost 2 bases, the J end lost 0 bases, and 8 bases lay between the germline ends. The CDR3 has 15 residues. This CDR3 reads CASSPEGNSGNTIYF. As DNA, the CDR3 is TGTGCCAGCTCACCAGAGGGGAACTCTGGAAACACCATATATTTT.

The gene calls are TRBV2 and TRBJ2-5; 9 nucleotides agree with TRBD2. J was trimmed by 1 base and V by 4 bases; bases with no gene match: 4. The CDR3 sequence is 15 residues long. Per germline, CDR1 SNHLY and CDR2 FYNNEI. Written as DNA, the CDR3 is TGTGCCAGCAGTGGTCTAGCGGGGACCCAAGAGACCCAGTACTTC. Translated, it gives CASSGLAGTQETQYF.

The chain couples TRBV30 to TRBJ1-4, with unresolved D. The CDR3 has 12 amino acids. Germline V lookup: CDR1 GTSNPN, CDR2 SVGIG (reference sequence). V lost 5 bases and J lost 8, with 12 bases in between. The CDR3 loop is CAWEGMDEKLFF. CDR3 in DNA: TGTGCCTGGGAAGGGATGGACGAAAAACTGTTTTTT.

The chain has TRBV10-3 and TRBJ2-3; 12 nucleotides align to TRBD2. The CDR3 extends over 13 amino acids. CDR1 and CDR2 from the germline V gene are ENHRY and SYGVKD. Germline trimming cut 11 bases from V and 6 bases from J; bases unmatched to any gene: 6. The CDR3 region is CASSGGAGDTQYF. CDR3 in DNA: TGTGCCTCTAGCGGGGGGGCCGGGGATACGCAGTATTTT.

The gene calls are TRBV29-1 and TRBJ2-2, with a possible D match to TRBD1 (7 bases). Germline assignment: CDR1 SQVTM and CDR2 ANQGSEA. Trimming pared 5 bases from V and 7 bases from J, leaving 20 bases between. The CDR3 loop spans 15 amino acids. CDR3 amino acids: CSVLQARGDGGELFF. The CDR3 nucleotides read TGCAGCGTTCTACAAGCCAGGGGGGACGGCGGGGAGCTGTTTTTT.

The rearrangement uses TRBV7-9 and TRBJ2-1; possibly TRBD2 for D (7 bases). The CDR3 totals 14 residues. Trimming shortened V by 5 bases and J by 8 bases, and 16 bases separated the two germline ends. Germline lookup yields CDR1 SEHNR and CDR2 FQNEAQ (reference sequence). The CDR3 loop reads CASSGRGPADEQFF. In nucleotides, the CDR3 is TGTGCCAGCAGCGGGCGGGGGCCCGCGGATGAGCAGTTCTTC.

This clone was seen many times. CDR3 nucleotides: TGTGCCAGCCGCATGACAGGGGGCCGTTCACCCCTCCACTTT. This gives the protein CASRMTGGRSPLHF. The genes are TRBV21-1 and TRBJ1-6; the D call of TRBD1 is as the table states it, not checked on the DNA. TRBV21-1 is assigned pseudogene status. The CDR3 spans 14 residues.

The CDR3 reads CASSVGGRSEAFF. The CDR3 DNA reads TGTGCCAGCAGCGTAGGAGGAAGATCTGAAGCTTTCTTT. This chain uses TRBV9 with TRBJ1-1; D is ambiguous. The germline V gene encodes CDR1 SGDLS and CDR2 YYNGEE. The CDR3 is 13 residues long. V was cut by 0 bases and J by 6 bases, with 9 bases left in between.

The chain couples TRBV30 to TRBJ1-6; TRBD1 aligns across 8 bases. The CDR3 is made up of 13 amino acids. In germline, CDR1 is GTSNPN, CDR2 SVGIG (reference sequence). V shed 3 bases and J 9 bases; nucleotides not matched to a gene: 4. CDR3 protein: CAWRDGQGSPLHF. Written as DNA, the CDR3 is TGTGCCTGGAGAGATGGACAGGGTTCACCCCTCCACTTT.

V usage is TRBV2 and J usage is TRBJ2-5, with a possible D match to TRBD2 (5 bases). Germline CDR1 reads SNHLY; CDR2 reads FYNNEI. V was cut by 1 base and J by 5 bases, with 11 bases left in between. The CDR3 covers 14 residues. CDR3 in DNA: TGTGCCAGCAGTGAAGGGCTAGCTCGCGAGACCCAGTACTTC. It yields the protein CASSEGLARETQYF.

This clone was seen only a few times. CDR3 nucleotide sequence: TGTGCCTGGGCGGGGACAGGGGGAGGAGATACGCAGTATTTT. It is translated as CAWAGTGGGDTQYF. V is TRBV30 and J is TRBJ2-3; TRBD1 matches 11 bases. Germline CDR1 and CDR2: GTSNPN and SVGIG (reference sequence). V dropped 5 bases and J dropped 5; count of bases not matched to a gene: 6. The CDR3 sequence is 14 residues long.

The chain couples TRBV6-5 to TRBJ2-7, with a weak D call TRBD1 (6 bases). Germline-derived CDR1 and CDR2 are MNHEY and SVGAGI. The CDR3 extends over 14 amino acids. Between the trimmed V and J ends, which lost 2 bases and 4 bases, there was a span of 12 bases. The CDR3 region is CASSYQGHSYEQYF. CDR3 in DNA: TGTGCCAGCAGTTACCAGGGGCACTCTTACGAGCAGTACTTC.

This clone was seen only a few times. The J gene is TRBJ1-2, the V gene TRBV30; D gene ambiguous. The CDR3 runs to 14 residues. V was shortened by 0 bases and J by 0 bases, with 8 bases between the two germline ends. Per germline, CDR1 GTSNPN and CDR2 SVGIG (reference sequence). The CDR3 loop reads CAWSVTRTNYGYTF. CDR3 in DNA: TGTGCCTGGAGTGTAACACGAACTAACTATGGCTACACCTTC.

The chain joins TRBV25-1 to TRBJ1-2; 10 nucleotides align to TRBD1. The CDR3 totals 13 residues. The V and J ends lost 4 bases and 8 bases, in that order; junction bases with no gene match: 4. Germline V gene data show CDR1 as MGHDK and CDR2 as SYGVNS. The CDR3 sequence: CASSVGQGYGYTF. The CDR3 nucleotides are TGTGCCAGCAGTGTGGGACAGGGGTACGGCTACACCTTC.

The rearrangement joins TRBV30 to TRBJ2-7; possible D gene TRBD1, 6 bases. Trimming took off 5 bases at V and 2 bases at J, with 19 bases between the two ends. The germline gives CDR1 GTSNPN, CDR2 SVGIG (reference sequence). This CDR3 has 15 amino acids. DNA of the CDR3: TGTGCCTGGGGGGACCAGGGGCGAGGGGCCTACGAGCAGTACTTC. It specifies CAWGDQGRGAYEQYF.

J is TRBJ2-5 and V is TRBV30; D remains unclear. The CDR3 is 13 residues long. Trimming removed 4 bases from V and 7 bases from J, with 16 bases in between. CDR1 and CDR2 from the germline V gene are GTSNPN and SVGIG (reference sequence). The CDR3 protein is CAWTMTPAGTQYF. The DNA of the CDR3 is TGTGCCTGGACGATGACACCAGCAGGGACCCAGTACTTC.

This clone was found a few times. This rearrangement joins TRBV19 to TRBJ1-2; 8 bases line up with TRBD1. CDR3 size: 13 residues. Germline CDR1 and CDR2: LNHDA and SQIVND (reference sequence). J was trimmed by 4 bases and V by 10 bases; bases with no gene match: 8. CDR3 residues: CATGDRLPYGYTF. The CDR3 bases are TGTGCCACCGGGGACAGGTTGCCCTATGGCTACACCTTC. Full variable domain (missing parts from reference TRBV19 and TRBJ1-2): DGGITQSPKYLFRKEGQNVTLSCEQNLNHDAMYWYRQDPGQGLRLIYYSQIVNDFQKGDIAEGYSVSREKKESFPLTVTSAQKNPTAFYLCATGDRLPYGYTFGSGTRLTVV.

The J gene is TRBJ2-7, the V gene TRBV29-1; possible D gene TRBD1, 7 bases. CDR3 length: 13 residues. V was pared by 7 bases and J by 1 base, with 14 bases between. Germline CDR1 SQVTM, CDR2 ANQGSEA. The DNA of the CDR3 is TGCAGCGAGAGGGGGGACAGATCCTACGAGCAGTACTTC. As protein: CSERGDRSYEQYF.

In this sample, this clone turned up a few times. CDR3 sequence (DNA): TGTGCCAGCAGCCAAGATTCACAAATGACAGGGCCGCGCTGGTACGAGCAGTACTTC. This translates into CASSQDSQMTGPRWYEQYF. J is TRBJ2-7 and V is TRBV14; 7 bases are a match to TRBD1. Germline V gene lookup returns CDR1 SGHDN and CDR2 FVKESK. The CDR3 spans 19 residues. The ends lost 0 bases at V and 4 bases at J; junction bases unmatched: 18.

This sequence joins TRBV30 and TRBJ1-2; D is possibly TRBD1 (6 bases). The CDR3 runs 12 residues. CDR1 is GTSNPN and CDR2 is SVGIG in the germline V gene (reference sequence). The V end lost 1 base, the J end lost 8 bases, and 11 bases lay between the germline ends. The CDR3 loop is CAWSAGAFGYTF. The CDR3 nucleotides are TGTGCCTGGAGTGCGGGGGCATTCGGCTACACCTTC.

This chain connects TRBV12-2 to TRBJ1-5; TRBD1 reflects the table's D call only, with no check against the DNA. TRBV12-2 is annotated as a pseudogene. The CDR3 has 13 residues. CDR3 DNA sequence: TGTGCAAGTCGCTCAGACAGGGGTCAGCCCCAGCATTTT. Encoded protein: CASRSDRGQPQHF.

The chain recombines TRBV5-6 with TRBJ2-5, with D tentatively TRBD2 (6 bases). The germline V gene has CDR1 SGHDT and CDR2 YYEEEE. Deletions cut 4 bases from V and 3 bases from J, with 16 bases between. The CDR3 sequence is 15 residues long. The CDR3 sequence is CASSPVGGSEETQYF. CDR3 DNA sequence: TGTGCCAGCAGCCCCGTTGGGGGGTCGGAAGAGACCCAGTACTTC.